Below, 28 T cell receptor beta chains from the same sample are listed, as sequenced in a study of T-cell memory formation after mild COVID-19. TCRdb redid the calling of the 5' RACE reads with MiXCR, one entry per CDR3 protein. The table has approximately 180,000 distinct CDR3 sequences, more than 15% seen once. The sample was PBMCs or a T cell subset sorted from them (not recorded which). The receptor source for this set is an adult woman who had mild COVID-19 (a few samples of this study predate the infection). Cell type and time point are not known.

The chain links TRBV29-1 to TRBJ2-4; 8 positions agree with TRBD1. From germline, CDR1 is SQVTM and CDR2 ANQGSEA. The ends lost 2 bases at V and 0 bases at J; junction bases unmatched: 3. The CDR3 is 15 residues long. CDR3 in DNA: TGCAGCGTTGAACGACAGGGGCTAGCCAAAAACATTCAGTACTTC. This encodes CSVERQGLAKNIQYF.

This clonotype showed up just a few times. This rearrangement joins TRBV2 to TRBJ2-1; tentatively, D is TRBD2 (5 bases). The CDR3 runs 14 residues. Per the germline V gene, CDR1 is SNHLY and CDR2 is FYNNEI. Trimming cost V 8 bases and J 4 bases, with 15 bases left between them. This CDR3 is CASDTSSGYNEQFF. Here the CDR3 DNA reads TGTGCCAGCGATACTAGTTCCGGGTACAATGAGCAGTTCTTC.

The chain carries TRBV9 and TRBJ2-5; the match to TRBD1 covers 8 bases. The V and J ends lost 3 bases and 2 bases, in that order; junction bases with no gene match: 6. Germline CDR1 SGDLS, CDR2 YYNGEE. There are 15 residues in the CDR3. The DNA of the CDR3 is TGTGCCAGCAGCGGCGGCAGGGGGCTTCAAGAGACCCAGTACTTC. It yields the protein CASSGGRGLQETQYF.

A few counts support this clonotype. The chain couples TRBV5-5 to TRBJ2-2; 8 positions match TRBD1. The CDR3 length is 15 residues. Unmatched junction bases numbered 8, after V lost 5 bases and J lost 5 bases. Germline-derived CDR1 and CDR2 are SGHKS and YYEKEE (reference sequence). Written as DNA, the CDR3 is TGTGCCAGCAGGGGTAACAGGGGGGCGACCGGGGAGCTGTTTTTT. It translates to CASRGNRGATGELFF. Variable domain in full (rest from reference TRBV5-5 and TRBJ2-2): DAGVTQSPTHLIKTRGQQVTLRCSPISGHKSVSWYQQVLGQGPQFIFQYYEKEERGRGNFPDRFSARQFPNYSSELNVNALLLGDSALYLCASRGNRGATGELFFGEGSRLTVL.

This rearrangement joins TRBV7-2 to TRBJ1-1; possibly TRBD1 for D (5 bases). Germline CDR1 reads SGHTA; CDR2 reads FQGNSA. The CDR3 consists of 14 residues. The ends were cut back, 5 bases at V and 5 bases at J, with 15 bases in the middle. The CDR3 is CASSGQGKSTEAFF. The CDR3 nucleotides are TGTGCCAGCAGCGGGCAGGGAAAGAGTACTGAAGCTTTCTTT.

The chain joins TRBV7-2 to TRBJ1-2; D is unclear. Looked up from germline, CDR1 is SGHTA and CDR2 is FQGNSA. The CDR3 covers 17 residues. Trimming took off 5 bases at V and 2 bases at J, with 21 bases between the two ends. CDR3 protein: CASSPGLRQYINYGYTF. The CDR3 region has the DNA TGTGCCAGCAGCCCGGGGTTACGACAATACATAAACTATGGCTACACCTTC.

This clonotype was seen repeatedly, ten times or more. The chain couples TRBV12-3 or TRBV12-4 to TRBJ2-2; 10 positions match TRBD2. V was pared by 6 bases and J by 4 bases, with 8 bases of the junction left unmatched. The length of the CDR3 is 16 residues. CDR3 residues: CASRSKRGGLTGELFF. In DNA, the CDR3 is TGTGCCAGCAGGTCTAAGCGGGGGGGCCTCACCGGGGAGCTGTTTTTT.

The V call is TRBV6-1, the J call TRBJ2-3; the D is unclear. Trimming removed 3 bases at V and 5 bases at J, with 9 bases between. CDR1 MNHNS and CDR2 SASEGT come from the germline V gene. The CDR3 is made up of 13 amino acids. This chain's CDR3 is CASSDIHRDTQYF. As DNA, the CDR3 is TGTGCCAGCAGTGACATCCACAGAGATACGCAGTATTTT.

With regard to this clonotype: Sequence at one end of the junction differs from germline and may be a read error. The V gene is TRBV5-5, the J gene TRBJ2-5; D may be TRBD1 or TRBD2 (6 bases each). Germline loops: CDR1 SGHKS, CDR2 YYEKEE (reference sequence). The CDR3 contains 14 residues. The CDR3 region has the DNA TGTGCCAGCAATCGAGGGGGGTCGGCAGAGACACAGTACTTC. This translates into CASNRGGSAETQYF.

The chain is built from TRBV25-1 and TRBJ1-1; D is possibly TRBD1 (6 bases). Germline V gene data show CDR1 as MGHDK and CDR2 as SYGVNS. V was trimmed by 7 bases and J by 0 bases, leaving 9 bases between them. The CDR3 contains 13 residues. DNA of the CDR3: TGTGCCAGCACTAGGGGGTTGAACACTGAAGCTTTCTTT. Translated: CASTRGLNTEAFF.

This chain links TRBV7-6 with TRBJ1-1, with TRBD1 matching over 8 bases. V lost 5 bases, J lost 6 bases, and 14 bases stayed unmatched. Looked up from germline, CDR1 is SGHVS and CDR2 is FNYEAQ. The CDR3 is 16 amino acids. For the CDR3, the DNA is TGTGCCAGCAGCAGACGACAGGGGCCCCGGGGAGCTGAAGCTTTCTTT. Its translation: CASSRRQGPRGAEAFF.

At least ten counts were recorded for this clonotype. The junction departs from germline at one end; a sequencing error may be responsible. The chain links TRBV9 to TRBJ2-7, with 7 bases lining up with TRBD2. Germline lookup yields CDR1 SGDLS and CDR2 YYNGEE. This CDR3 has 11 amino acids. CDR3 bases: TGTGCCATGATCCTTGGGCGGGGGACTTTTTTC. Encoded protein: CAMILGRGTFF.

This chain uses TRBV7-3 with TRBJ2-1; possible D gene TRBD2, 6 bases. The germline V gene has CDR1 SGHTA and CDR2 FQGTGA. The CDR3 consists of 15 residues. With 5 bases removed from V and 6 bases from J, the gap between germline ends came to 17 bases. The DNA of the CDR3 is TGTGCCAGCAGCGCCACGGGGAGGTCGCTCAATGAGCAGTTCTTC. Translated, it gives CASSATGRSLNEQFF.

V is TRBV5-4 and J is TRBJ1-3; 9 positions match TRBD1. CDR3 length equals 13 residues. The germline CDR1 and CDR2 sequences are SGHNT and YYREEE (reference sequence). The J segment lost 7 bases and the V segment lost 3 bases, leaving 2 bases of the junction unmatched. The chain's CDR3 is CASSSGTGNTIYF. For the CDR3, the DNA is TGTGCCAGCAGCTCCGGGACAGGGAACACCATATATTTT.

This clonotype was detected only a few times. The V and J genes are TRBV7-2 and TRBJ1-6; D remains ambiguous. Per germline, CDR1 SGHTA and CDR2 FQGNSA. Trimming left V 4 bases short and J 10 bases short, with 20 bases between. The CDR3 consists of 16 residues. CDR3 region: CASSSAPGSGGSPLHF. For the CDR3, the DNA is TGTGCCAGCAGCTCAGCACCGGGATCTGGTGGCTCACCCCTCCACTTT.

This clonotype was seen at least ten times. The rearrangement links TRBV7-2 to TRBJ2-6, with 9 bases lining up with TRBD1. Germline CDR1 and CDR2: SGHTA and FQGNSA. The CDR3 is 18 residues long. Unmatched junction bases numbered 10, after V lost 5 bases and J lost 2 bases. The chain's CDR3 is CASSAGQGFVPGANVLTF. Here the CDR3 DNA reads TGTGCCAGCAGCGCGGGACAGGGATTTGTGCCTGGGGCCAACGTCCTGACTTTC.

This rearrangement joins TRBV6-2 or TRBV6-3 to TRBJ2-1, with TRBD2 identical over 7 bases. V lost 3 bases to trimming and J lost 16 bases; unmatched junction nucleotides: 6. The germline V gene encodes CDR1 MNHEY and CDR2 SVGEGT. This CDR3 contains 11 residues. The CDR3 loop is CASSYGLADFF. The CDR3 DNA reads as TGTGCCAGCAGTTATGGGCTAGCGGACTTCTTC.

This clonotype was detected a few times. This chain links TRBV14 with TRBJ2-7; 7 positions agree with TRBD1. Germline V gene data show CDR1 as SGHDN and CDR2 as FVKESK. This CDR3 comprises 14 residues. Trimming at V came to 2 bases and at J to 6 bases, leaving 7 bases not matched to a gene. The CDR3: CASSQLDRFGEQYF. In DNA, the CDR3 is TGTGCCAGCAGCCAATTGGACAGGTTCGGCGAGCAGTACTTC. The variable domain in full, completed from reference TRBV14 and TRBJ2-7, reads EAGVTQFPSHSVIEKGQTVTLRCDPISGHDNLYWYRRVMGKEIKFLLHFVKESKQDESGMPNNRFLAERTGGTYSTLKVQPAELEDSGVYFCASSQLDRFGEQYFGPGTRLTVT.

This clonotype was detected a few times. The chain is built from TRBV5-1 and TRBJ2-1; 9 nucleotides align to TRBD2. V shed 0 bases and J 5 bases; nucleotides not matched to a gene: 6. This CDR3 contains 16 residues. Germline loops: CDR1 SGHRS, CDR2 YFSETQ. This chain's CDR3 is CASSLVASSGNNEQFF. DNA for the CDR3: TGCGCCAGCAGCTTGGTAGCGTCTAGCGGGAACAATGAGCAGTTCTTC.

The genes are TRBV5-1 and TRBJ2-1, with D tentatively TRBD1 or TRBD2 (7 bases each). CDR1 and CDR2 from the germline V gene are SGHRS and YFSETQ. Trimming removed 3 bases at V and 7 bases at J, with 20 bases between. The CDR3 consists of 16 residues. CDR3 bases: TGCGCCAGCAGCTCGGACCCCCAGGGGGGGGTGAATGAGCAGTTCTTC. It specifies CASSSDPQGGVNEQFF.

This clonotype was counted a few times. The chain uses TRBV9 and TRBJ2-2; D is perhaps TRBD1 (6 bases). Germline values: CDR1 SGDLS, CDR2 YYNGEE. Trimming took 4 bases from V and 0 from J, leaving 13 bases between them. The CDR3 contains 16 residues. As DNA, the CDR3 is TGTGCCAGCAGCCCGTGGTCAGGGGCGAACACCGGGGAGCTGTTTTTT. Translated: CASSPWSGANTGELFF. The full variable domain, in which reference TRBV9 and TRBJ2-2 provide the parts outside the CDR3, is DSGVTQTPKHLITATGQRVTLRCSPRSGDLSVYWYQQSLDQGLQFLIQYYNGEERAKGNILERFSAQQFPDLHSELNLSSLELGDSALYFCASSPWSGANTGELFFGEGSRLTVL.

This clonotype was seen repeatedly, ten times or more. The chain couples TRBV5-1 to TRBJ2-7; 9 nucleotides align to TRBD2. The CDR3 has 17 amino acids. The V segment lost 0 bases and the J segment 2 bases; nucleotides outside the gene matches: 9. Germline V CDR1 and CDR2: SGHRS, YFSETQ. CDR3 nucleotide sequence: TGCGCCAGCAGCTTGGGGGTAAGGCTAGCGGGGACCTACGAGCAGTACTTC. As protein: CASSLGVRLAGTYEQYF.

The sample holds a few counts of this clonotype. The rearrangement joins TRBV5-1 to TRBJ2-3, with D unresolved. CDR3 length: 14 amino acids. Germline V lookup: CDR1 SGHRS, CDR2 YFSETQ. The V and J ends lost 4 bases and 0 bases respectively, with 9 bases between them. CDR3 protein: CASSTNPSTDTQYF. CDR3 DNA sequence: TGCGCCAGCAGCACCAATCCTAGCACAGATACGCAGTATTTT. The entire variable domain, with the rest obtained from reference TRBV5-1 and TRBJ2-3, is as follows: KAGVTQTPRYLIKTRGQQVTLSCSPISGHRSVSWYQQTPGQGLQFLFEYFSETQRNKGNFPGRFSGRQFSNSRSEMNVSTLELGDSALYLCASSTNPSTDTQYFGPGTRLTVL.

This clonotype was seen a handful of times. CDR3 DNA sequence: TGTGCCAGCAGCGCTTTGGGGGATCTGCGGCGAAACACCATATATTTT. This gives the protein CASSALGDLRRNTIYF. This chain links TRBV9 with TRBJ1-3, with D possibly TRBD1 on 5 matching bases. Germline V gene sequence: CDR1 SGDLS, CDR2 YYNGEE. V lost 3 bases, J lost 5 bases, and 18 bases lay in between. The CDR3 is 16 residues long.

This clonotype showed up just a few times. This chain links TRBV20-1 with TRBJ2-6; 12 nucleotides match TRBD1. Germline V gene sequence: CDR1 DFQATT, CDR2 SNEGSKA (reference sequence). V lost 1 base and J lost 3; bases outside the gene matches: 10. This CDR3 comprises 19 residues. The CDR3 region has the DNA TGCAGTGCTAGAGTACCCCCGGGACAGGGGGCCAGTGGGGCCAACGTCCTGACTTTC. Encoded protein: CSARVPPGQGASGANVLTF.

At least ten counts were recorded for this clonotype. V and J are TRBV9 and TRBJ2-1, with D unresolved. V lost 0 bases to trimming and J lost 5 bases, with 9 bases between them. CDR1 and CDR2 (germline): SGDLS, YYNGEE. The CDR3 runs 14 residues. Here the CDR3 DNA reads TGTGCCAGCAGCGTAGGAATTTCCGACAATGAGCAGTTCTTC. Its translation: CASSVGISDNEQFF.

In its sample, this clonotype was seen a few times. V and J are TRBV5-1 and TRBJ2-1; no clear D. V gave up 0 bases and J gave up 7 bases, with 11 bases separating them. CDR1 SGHRS and CDR2 YFSETQ come from the germline V gene. The CDR3 has 14 residues. The CDR3 here is CASSLAVAGNEQFF. The CDR3 nucleotides read TGCGCCAGCAGCTTGGCCGTGGCTGGGAATGAGCAGTTCTTC.

The chain combines TRBV10-3 with TRBJ2-7; D is unresolved. Trimming removed 7 bases at V and 4 bases at J, with 14 bases between. In germline, CDR1 is ENHRY, CDR2 SYGVKD. CDR3 length: 13 amino acids. The CDR3 nucleotides are TGTGCCATCACCCCGCGACAAGGATACGAGCAGTACTTC. Its protein is CAITPRQGYEQYF.